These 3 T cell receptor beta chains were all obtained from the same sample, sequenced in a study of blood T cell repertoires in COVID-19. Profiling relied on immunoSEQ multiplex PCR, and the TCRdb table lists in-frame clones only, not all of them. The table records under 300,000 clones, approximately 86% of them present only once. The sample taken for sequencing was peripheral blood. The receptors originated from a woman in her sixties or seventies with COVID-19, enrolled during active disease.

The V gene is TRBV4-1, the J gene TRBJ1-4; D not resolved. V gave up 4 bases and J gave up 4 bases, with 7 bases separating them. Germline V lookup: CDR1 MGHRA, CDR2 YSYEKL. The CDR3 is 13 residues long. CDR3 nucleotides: TGCGCCAGCAGCCGTCACAGTAATGAAAAACTGTTTTTT. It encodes CASSRHSNEKLFF.

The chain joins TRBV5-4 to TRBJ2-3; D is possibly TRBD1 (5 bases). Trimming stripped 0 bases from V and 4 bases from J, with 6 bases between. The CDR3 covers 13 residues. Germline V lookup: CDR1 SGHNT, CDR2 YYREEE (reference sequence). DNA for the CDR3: TGTGCCAGCAGCTTGGGCAGGGCAGATACGCAGTATTTT. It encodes CASSLGRADTQYF.

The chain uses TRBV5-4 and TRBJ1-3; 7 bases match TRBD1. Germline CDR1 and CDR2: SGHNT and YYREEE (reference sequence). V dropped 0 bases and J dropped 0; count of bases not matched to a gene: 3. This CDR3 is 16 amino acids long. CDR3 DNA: TGTGCCAGCAGCTTGGAAGGGGGCCCCTCTGGAAACACCATATATTTT. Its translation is CASSLEGGPSGNTIYF.